This entry lists 15 T cell receptor beta chains sequenced from one sample in a study of a mutant IDH1 vaccine in newly diagnosed glioma. The data were produced by immunoSEQ multiplex PCR, yet TCRdb's version contains in-frame clones alone and is incomplete. This sample has roughly 50,000 clones, with about 81% found just once. The antigens of these receptors remain unknown. The time point denotes: week 23, last vaccination. Doses comprised 300 ug of mutant IDH1 20-mer peptide each, plus topical imiquimod. Sequencing was performed on PBMCs, taken from a glioma patient whose treatment included an IDH1 peptide vaccine. The source is a woman aged 35 to 49 with glioma. Some clones in this sample may be carry-over from other donors' samples.

The chain employs TRBV19 and TRBJ1-6; D is uncertain. There are 16 residues in the CDR3. V was pared by 1 base and J by 0 bases, with 7 bases between. Germline V gene lookup returns CDR1 LNHDA and CDR2 SQIVND (reference sequence). The chain's CDR3 is CASSIASASYNSPLHF. CDR3 bases: TGTGCCAGTAGTATAGCGTCGGCCTCCTATAATTCACCCCTCCACTTT.

This rearrangement joins TRBV5-4 to TRBJ2-7; D not resolved. The V end was cut by 4 bases, the J end by 4 bases, with 12 bases between. This CDR3 contains 13 residues. The germline gives CDR1 SGHNT, CDR2 YYREEE (reference sequence). CDR3 loop: CASSLQDGYEQYF. The DNA for the CDR3 is TGTGCCAGCAGCCTTCAAGACGGGTACGAGCAGTACTTC.

The chain is built from TRBV2 and TRBJ2-5, with 7 bases lining up with TRBD2. V dropped 2 bases and J dropped 3; count of bases not matched to a gene: 3. The CDR3 runs 14 residues. Germline CDR1 is SNHLY and CDR2 is FYNNEI. DNA of the CDR3: TGTGCCAGCAGTGAATGGGCGGGGGAAGAGACCCAGTACTTC. Residues: CASSEWAGEETQYF.

V is TRBV6-5 and J is TRBJ2-7; TRBD2 matches 11 bases. Looked up from germline, CDR1 is MNHEY and CDR2 is SVGAGI. V lost 6 bases to trimming and J lost 2 bases; unmatched junction nucleotides: 6. The CDR3 extends over 15 amino acids. The CDR3 nucleotides are TGTGCCAGCAGACCTACTAGCGGGGGTCCCTACGAGCAGTACTTC. This codes for CASRPTSGGPYEQYF.

The chain recombines TRBV5-6 with TRBJ2-7, with 11 bases identical to TRBD1. The CDR3 length is 15 residues. V lost 4 bases and J lost 7; bases outside the gene matches: 10. Germline CDR1 is SGHDT and CDR2 is YYEEEE. CDR3 bases: TGTGCCAGCAGCCCCAAGGACAGGGGGCCGTGGGAGCAGTACTTC. This sequence encodes CASSPKDRGPWEQYF.

The V and J genes are TRBV10-1 and TRBJ2-1; 8 bases match TRBD2. V dropped 4 bases and J dropped 7; count of bases not matched to a gene: 6. The germline V gene encodes CDR1 WNHNN and CDR2 SYGVQD (reference sequence). CDR3 length equals 14 residues. The CDR3 region has the DNA TGCGCCAGCAGTGCCCGGGGGGGCCGGAATGAGCAGTTCTTC. Translated, it gives CASSARGGRNEQFF.

The V gene is TRBV5-1, the J gene TRBJ2-7; D is uncertain. Looked up from germline, CDR1 is SGHRS and CDR2 is YFSETQ. The CDR3 covers 13 residues. V lost 4 bases, J lost 6 bases, and 14 bases lay in between. CDR3 residues: CASSPISWTEQYF. The CDR3 DNA sequence: TGCGCCAGCAGCCCAATTTCTTGGACCGAGCAGTACTTC.

The chain combines TRBV10-1 with TRBJ1-4, with D possibly matching TRBD1 (5 bases). The CDR3 spans 13 residues. Germline V gives CDR1 WNHNN, CDR2 SYGVQD (reference sequence). V was pared by 4 bases and J by 5 bases, with 8 bases between. CDR3 DNA sequence: TGCGCCAGCAGTGGACAGCTGAATGAAAAACTGTTTTTT. Residues: CASSGQLNEKLFF.

The V gene is TRBV4-3, the J gene TRBJ2-4; 9 bases are shared with TRBD1. The V gene end was trimmed by 3 bases and the J gene end by 1 base; junction bases not matched to a gene: 4. Looked up from germline, CDR1 is LGHNA and CDR2 is YSLEER. This CDR3 has 16 amino acids. CDR3 sequence (DNA): TGCGCCAGCAGCCACGCTGGGACAGGGGCCAAAAACATTCAGTACTTC. Its translation: CASSHAGTGAKNIQYF.

The chain recombines TRBV30 with TRBJ1-1; D is ambiguous. CDR3 size: 16 residues. Germline values: CDR1 GTSNPN, CDR2 SVGIG (reference sequence). V was clipped by 4 bases and J by 1 base, with 19 bases between them. The CDR3 spells CAWTLPPTQENTEAFF. CDR3 sequence (DNA): TGTGCCTGGACCCTCCCCCCGACCCAGGAGAACACTGAAGCTTTCTTT. Full variable domain (remainder filled in from reference TRBV30 and TRBJ1-1): SQTIHQWPATLVQPVGSPLSLECTVEGTSNPNLYWYRQAAGRGLQLLFYSVGIGQISSEVPQNLSASRPQDRQFILSSKKLLLSDSGFYLCAWTLPPTQENTEAFFGQGTRLTVV.

This clone was observed a few times. This chain joins TRBV7-8 and TRBJ2-7; 8 bases match TRBD2. This CDR3 is built from 14 residues. The germline gives CDR1 SGHVS, CDR2 FQNEAQ. With 0 bases clipped from V and 6 bases from J, the junction kept 4 bases outside the gene matches. CDR3 amino acids: CASSLAGLAPEQYF. Written as DNA, the CDR3 is TGTGCCAGCAGCTTAGCTGGACTAGCTCCCGAGCAGTACTTC.

This clone was seen just once. The chain combines TRBV5-5 with TRBJ2-7; D remains unclear. With 3 bases removed from V and 0 bases from J, the gap between germline ends came to 13 bases. This CDR3 region has 15 residues. CDR1 is SGHKS and CDR2 is YYEKEE in the germline V gene (reference sequence). The CDR3 DNA sequence: TGTGCCAGCAGCTGGGGAAGGGTCCTCTCCTACGAGCAGTACTTC. Protein: CASSWGRVLSYEQYF.

This rearrangement joins TRBV9 to TRBJ2-5; the D gene is possibly TRBD2 (6 bases). With 4 bases removed from V and 5 bases from J, the gap between germline ends came to 15 bases. The length of the CDR3 is 14 residues. Looked up from germline, CDR1 is SGDLS and CDR2 is YYNGEE. CDR3 protein: CASSSGRKGETQYF. In nucleotides, the CDR3 is TGTGCCAGCAGCAGCGGGCGGAAGGGGGAGACCCAGTACTTC.

V is TRBV7-8 and J is TRBJ2-7; TRBD2 might be the D (6 bases). The CDR3 contains 15 residues. The germline CDR1 and CDR2 sequences are SGHVS and FQNEAQ. Trimming pared 6 bases from V and 2 bases from J, leaving 17 bases between. The CDR3 nucleotides read TGTGCCAGCAGTTTGGGGACGGGGGAGACCTACGAGCAGTACTTC. Translating it yields CASSLGTGETYEQYF.

Only one count was recorded for this clone. The chain employs TRBV9 and TRBJ1-6, with D uncertain. CDR1 and CDR2 (germline): SGDLS, YYNGEE. There are 12 residues in the CDR3. V lost 10 bases, J lost 12 bases, and 17 bases lay in between. The CDR3 loop reads CAGYIPPEPLHF. DNA of the CDR3: TGTGCCGGATACATCCCCCCGGAACCCCTCCACTTT.